The rows below give T cell receptor beta chains drawn from one sample of a study of beta chain features in type 1 diabetes. Data came from immunoSEQ multiplex PCR; TCRdb stores just in-frame clones and leaves some out. The top ten hold under 0.02% of the sample, which has about 270,000 clones, roughly an eighth seen once. Material for sequencing was naive CD4+ T cells from blood. All receptors derive from a man aged 25-45 years with type 1 diabetes. Both conserved end residues are part of each CDR3. A D gene is named only where the DNA matches it firmly. Only some rows state a clone size, as once, few, many or a class for expanded clones.

cdr3_aa j_call clone_size v_call d_call
CASSRKGDGYTF TRBJ1-2 NA TRBV28 NA
CASSQAGAGIRGYTF TRBJ1-2 NA TRBV14 NA
CASSPRLAEHGDTQYF TRBJ2-3 NA TRBV7-9 TRBD2
CASSRDRDTHCEQYF TRBJ2-7 few TRBV23-1 NA
CASSPSGLAGGPQYF TRBJ2-7 NA TRBV9 TRBD2
CASRYNSNQPQHF TRBJ1-5 NA TRBV2 NA
CASSPTGTGGWYF TRBJ2-7 few TRBV7-2 TRBD1
CASSPQNTEAFF TRBJ1-1 few TRBV5-6 NA
CASSHSLGLEAGELFF TRBJ2-2 few TRBV14 TRBD2
CASSRGVLAGGPGRNNEQFF TRBJ2-1 few TRBV28 TRBD2
CASLGHTYEQYF TRBJ2-7 NA TRBV6-1 NA
CASSHYDPTSYHEQFF TRBJ2-1 NA TRBV4-2 NA
CASSLKDRLSYEQYF TRBJ2-7 NA TRBV5-6 NA
CASSPDRASNQPQHF TRBJ1-5 few TRBV2 TRBD1
CASSGYRGDYGTNYEQYF TRBJ2-7 NA TRBV28 TRBD2
CASSVAPGQGNQPQHF TRBJ1-5 NA TRBV9 TRBD1
CASSQDRDRAIDTQYF TRBJ2-3 NA TRBV4-3 TRBD1
CSVGDNYEQYF TRBJ2-7 many TRBV29-1 NA
CASTSDTEAFF TRBJ1-1 few TRBV25-1 NA
CASSHSGRALEQYF TRBJ2-7 few TRBV7-9 TRBD2
CASSLARGGKPQHF TRBJ1-5 NA TRBV7-2 NA
CASRAFTQGEVTEAFF TRBJ1-1 few TRBV27 TRBD1
CASSFTSGNYEQYF TRBJ2-7 NA TRBV7-3 TRBD2
CASSLGRQGPIAKNIQYF TRBJ2-4 NA TRBV7-8 TRBD1
CASNFLRGASPYNEQFF TRBJ2-1 NA TRBV28 NA
CASSDRTANTEAFF TRBJ1-1 NA TRBV2 NA
CASSLTGDTGELFF TRBJ2-2 NA TRBV7-9 TRBD1
CASSPGRTLEQYF TRBJ2-7 NA TRBV7-2 NA
CASSYAGQGARETQYF TRBJ2-5 NA TRBV7-3 TRBD1
CASAGTLNTEAFF TRBJ1-1 NA TRBV28 NA
CASSLGRVAGGYEQYF TRBJ2-7 few TRBV7-2 TRBD2
CASSLSVSGEQYF TRBJ2-7 NA TRBV7-2 NA
CSVETSPRTDTQYF TRBJ2-3 few TRBV29-1 TRBD2
CAWSLAEGYTF TRBJ1-2 NA TRBV30 NA
CASSPQEVGNQPQHF TRBJ1-5 NA TRBV18 NA
CASSPPGRTEAFF TRBJ1-1 NA TRBV18 NA
CASSLDSVDEQYF TRBJ2-7 NA TRBV7-9 NA
CASSLLKGLPNNEQFF TRBJ2-1 few TRBV4-2 NA
CASSYDRRRNTEAFF TRBJ1-1 NA TRBV6-5 NA
CASSTGTGGNEQFF TRBJ2-1 NA TRBV5-1 TRBD1
CAISDRTSGSYEQYF TRBJ2-7 few TRBV10-3 TRBD2
CASSLQGANTGELFF TRBJ2-2 NA TRBV7-9 TRBD1
CASSYEGAQYF TRBJ2-3 NA TRBV7-9 NA
CASQAQGQPQHF TRBJ1-5 NA TRBV6-6 NA
CASSLQGYNEQFF TRBJ2-1 NA TRBV28 NA
CASSRGPDTEAFF TRBJ1-1 NA TRBV14 NA
CASSLRTSFRFF TRBJ2-1 NA TRBV7-9 TRBD2
CATFRDSYNEQFF TRBJ2-1 few TRBV6-1 NA
CASSLGTSGYNEQFF TRBJ2-1 NA TRBV11-2 TRBD2
CSVLEGNTEAFF TRBJ1-1 NA TRBV29-1 NA
CASSMGDSSYEQYF TRBJ2-7 NA TRBV27 TRBD1
CSVPEALEVGSGDEQFF TRBJ2-1 NA TRBV29-1 NA
CASSTTGAGANVLTF TRBJ2-6 few TRBV19 TRBD1
CASGPLQGTEAFF TRBJ1-1 NA TRBV19 TRBD1